The 16 T cell receptor beta chains presented below share a single source sample, sequenced in a study of T cell responses to AZD1222 COVID-19 vaccine. The repertoire was sequenced with immunoSEQ multiplex PCR; TCRdb's copy has only in-frame clones and lacks some. The sample carries around 110,000 clones, about 91% recorded once. The sample in question was peripheral blood, obtained 28 days after the second AZD1222 dose. These receptors were obtained from an adult who received the AZD1222 COVID-19 vaccine.

This CDR3 is CASSYLSGRGYEQYF. The CDR3 region has the DNA TGTGCCAGCAGTTACCTAAGCGGGAGGGGTTACGAGCAGTACTTC. The chain employs TRBV6-5 and TRBJ2-7; TRBD2 matches 10 bases. The V gene end was trimmed by 2 bases and the J gene end by 4 bases; junction bases not matched to a gene: 5. Germline V CDR1 and CDR2: MNHEY, SVGAGI. The CDR3 spans 15 residues.

The chain uses TRBV7-9 and TRBJ2-3; perhaps TRBD2 as D (6 bases). The CDR3 runs to 17 residues. Germline CDR1 is SEHNR and CDR2 is FQNEAQ (reference sequence). The V gene lost 2 bases and the J gene lost 3 bases, with 18 bases spanning the gap. The chain's CDR3 is CASSLPLAEGRTDTQYF. In DNA form, the CDR3 reads TGTGCCAGCAGCTTACCCTTAGCGGAGGGGCGGACAGATACGCAGTATTTT.

V gene TRBV9 combines with J gene TRBJ2-5, with TRBD2 identical over 14 bases. V was pared by 3 bases and J by 4 bases, with 8 bases of the junction left unmatched. Germline V gene sequence: CDR1 SGDLS, CDR2 YYNGEE. The CDR3 loop spans 17 amino acids. DNA of the CDR3: TGTGCCAGCAGCGCACCCGGGACTAGCGGGAGTTCAGAGACCCAGTACTTC. Protein sequence: CASSAPGTSGSSETQYF. The entire variable domain, with the rest obtained from reference TRBV9 and TRBJ2-5, is as follows: DSGVTQTPKHLITATGQRVTLRCSPRSGDLSVYWYQQSLDQGLQFLIQYYNGEERAKGNILERFSAQQFPDLHSELNLSSLELGDSALYFCASSAPGTSGSSETQYFGPGTRLLVL.

This chain links TRBV11-2 with TRBJ1-3, with D tentatively TRBD1 (5 bases). The V gene's germline CDR1 is SGHAT and CDR2 FQNNGV. V shed 1 base and J shed 0 bases, with 13 bases lying between them. The CDR3 is made up of 17 amino acids. The CDR3 spells CASSLGPGRGSGNTIYF. CDR3 DNA: TGTGCCAGCAGCTTAGGCCCTGGAAGGGGCTCTGGAAACACCATATATTTT.

The genes are TRBV19 and TRBJ1-4, with 9 positions matching TRBD1. J was trimmed by 10 bases and V by 5 bases; bases with no gene match: 8. CDR1 and CDR2 (germline): LNHDA, SQIVND (reference sequence). The CDR3 extends over 14 amino acids. Here the CDR3 DNA reads TGTGCCAGTAGTTCATGGACAGGGGAAGTAAAACTGTTTTTT. It yields the protein CASSSWTGEVKLFF.

The genes are TRBV6-1 and TRBJ2-7, with TRBD2 matching over 10 bases. J lost 2 bases, V lost 1 base, and 8 bases had no gene match. Germline V gene sequence: CDR1 MNHNS, CDR2 SASEGT. CDR3 length equals 17 residues. CDR3 protein: CASSEVVSSGSPYEQYF. The CDR3 coding sequence is TGTGCCAGCAGTGAAGTAGTGTCTAGCGGGAGCCCCTACGAGCAGTACTTC.

CDR3 nucleotide sequence: TGTGCCAGCAGCCGAGACAGGGCCTCTGGAAACACCATATATTTT. Its translation is CASSRDRASGNTIYF. This chain uses TRBV5-4 with TRBJ1-3; 7 nucleotides align to TRBD1. The germline CDR1 and CDR2 sequences are SGHNT and YYREEE (reference sequence). The CDR3 is 15 amino acids. V was pared by 4 bases and J by 0 bases, with 4 bases of the junction left unmatched. Filled out from reference TRBV5-4 and TRBJ1-3, the complete variable domain reads ETGVTQSPTHLIKTRGQQVTLRCSSQSGHNTVSWYQQALGQGPQFIFQYYREEENGRGNFPPRFSGLQFPNYSSELNVNALELDDSALYLCASSRDRASGNTIYFGEGSWLTVV.

The J gene is TRBJ1-5, the V gene TRBV28; possible D gene TRBD1, 6 bases. With 7 bases removed from V and 0 bases from J, the gap between germline ends came to 19 bases. CDR1 and CDR2 from the germline V gene are MDHEN and SYDVKM. The CDR3 is 17 amino acids. The CDR3 coding sequence is TGTGCCAGCACGGCCCATACGGGGGCTGCTAGCAATCAGCCCCAGCATTTT. Protein product: CASTAHTGAASNQPQHF. The full variable domain, its missing parts supplied by reference TRBV28 and TRBJ1-5, is DVKVTQSSRYLVKRTGEKVFLECVQDMDHENMFWYRQDPGLGLRLIYFSYDVKMKEKGDIPEGYSVSREKKERFSLILESASTNQTSMYLCASTAHTGAASNQPQHFGDGTRLSIL.

V gene TRBV13 combines with J gene TRBJ1-6; 12 bases agree with TRBD1. Germline V gene sequence: CDR1 PRHDT, CDR2 FYEKMQ (reference sequence). The CDR3 has 17 amino acids. Trimming took 4 bases from V and 8 from J; bases not matched to a gene: 9. In DNA, the CDR3 is TGTGCCAGCAGCTCCCGGGGACAGGGGGCATTATATTCACCCCTCCACTTT. Its translation is CASSSRGQGALYSPLHF. The full variable domain, with the rest looked up from reference TRBV13 and TRBJ1-6, is AAGVIQSPRHLIKEKRETATLKCYPIPRHDTVYWYQQGPGQDPQFLISFYEKMQSDKGSIPDRFSAQQFSDYHSELNMSSLELGDSALYFCASSSRGQGALYSPLHFGNGTRLTVT.

The chain links TRBV6-2 or TRBV6-3 to TRBJ2-5; tentative D call: TRBD1 (5 bases). Germline V gene sequence: CDR1 MNHEY, CDR2 SVGEGT. This CDR3 contains 15 residues. Trimming removed 5 bases at V and 3 bases at J, with 16 bases between. The CDR3: CASSGHGQAKETQYF. The CDR3 coding sequence is TGTGCCAGCAGTGGCCACGGACAAGCCAAAGAGACCCAGTACTTC.

The rearrangement uses TRBV7-9 and TRBJ2-7; the match to TRBD2 covers 8 bases. CDR1 and CDR2 from the germline V gene are SEHNR and FQNEAQ (reference sequence). Trimming at V came to 5 bases and at J to 3 bases, leaving 6 bases not matched to a gene. The CDR3 contains 14 residues. CDR3 in DNA: TGTGCCAGCAGCAGTAGCGGGAACTTCTACGAGCAGTACTTC. Translated, it gives CASSSSGNFYEQYF.

The chain employs TRBV7-2 and TRBJ2-7; 9 bases are shared with TRBD1. J lost 1 base, V lost 1 base, and 2 bases had no gene match. From germline, CDR1 is SGHTA and CDR2 FQGNSA. This CDR3 has 15 amino acids. As DNA, the CDR3 is TGTGCCAGCAGCTTAGTACAGGGGGCTTCCTACGAGCAGTACTTC. Amino acid sequence: CASSLVQGASYEQYF.

The chain is built from TRBV7-9 and TRBJ2-3; weak D call: TRBD2 (5 bases). This CDR3 is built from 14 residues. Per the germline V gene, CDR1 is SEHNR and CDR2 is FQNEAQ (reference sequence). The germline V and J ends were trimmed by 5 bases and 3 bases, with 12 bases remaining between them. Here the CDR3 reads CASSPRRSTDTQYF. The CDR3 nucleotides read TGTGCCAGCAGCCCCCGGAGGAGTACAGATACGCAGTATTTT.

V gene TRBV27 combines with J gene TRBJ1-1, with D perhaps TRBD1 (5 bases). The V and J ends lost 6 bases and 4 bases respectively, with 21 bases between them. Germline assignment: CDR1 MNHEY and CDR2 SMNVEV (reference sequence). The CDR3 runs to 16 residues. The chain's CDR3 is CASSLYPHEGSTEAFF. Written as DNA, the CDR3 is TGTGCCAGCAGCCTATACCCCCATGAGGGGAGCACTGAAGCTTTCTTT.

A single count supports this clone. The chain joins TRBV7-9 to TRBJ1-6; D remains unclear. Germline CDR1 SEHNR, CDR2 FQNEAQ (reference sequence). Trimming shortened V by 1 base and J by 7 bases, and 8 bases separated the two germline ends. The CDR3 is 14 amino acids. The CDR3 loop reads CASSLVGGNSPLHF. CDR3 DNA sequence: TGTGCCAGCAGCTTAGTGGGAGGGAATTCACCCCTCCACTTT. The whole variable domain, filled in from reference TRBV7-9 and TRBJ1-6, reads DTGVSQNPRHKITKRGQNVTFRCDPISEHNRLYWYRQTLGQGPEFLTYFQNEAQLEKSRLLSDRFSAERPKGSFSTLEIQRTEQGDSAMYLCASSLVGGNSPLHFGNGTRLTVT.

The J gene is TRBJ1-6, the V gene TRBV2; 7 bases align to TRBD1. CDR3 length: 16 amino acids. The V gene's germline CDR1 is SNHLY and CDR2 FYNNEI. Trimming cost V 4 bases and J 10 bases; bases outside gene matches: 13. CDR3 DNA: TGTGCCAGCAGTGTTGTCTTCGGGACAGCGGGGTCACCCCTCCACTTT. Amino acids: CASSVVFGTAGSPLHF.